This T cell receptor (beta chain) was recorded in a study of monozygotic twins with inflammatory bowel disease. As to this clonotype: Its antigen is not identified.

An approximately 2.5 ml blood sample was drawn per donor. General study results and limits: Relative to healthy twins, IBD patients had fewer clonotypes in common with others, a gap that was especially apparent with disease activity. Support was lacking for any single strong IBD-associated signal or clonotype.

With the 5' RACE reads reprocessed, TCRdb shows one record per CDR3 protein and no DNA. The sample data list a few hundred thousand distinct CDR3 sequences. This CDR3 comprises 14 residues. CDR1 is SQVTM and CDR2 is ANQGSEA in the germline V gene. The clonotype originates from a human donor with ulcerative colitis or Crohn's disease, or a healthy co-twin of an affected twin (not recorded which). Sequenced material: blood. The J gene is TRBJ2-1, the V gene TRBV29-1; TCRdb designates TRBD2, a call that cannot be tested without DNA. CDR3 amino acids: CSQYPGLAGNEQFF.